This T cell receptor beta chain comes out of a study of T cells after yellow fever vaccination. Points from the study as a whole: The study re-detected most primary-vaccination clones after the booster (nearly 97% CD4, approximately 87% CD8). Researchers noted that a small share of clonotypes showed up in both CD4 and CD8 compartments.

As TCR cDNA was made by 5'RACE template switching, a universal primer site and UMIs were added. TCRdb called the 5' RACE reads again in MiXCR, with one record for every CDR3 protein. The sample consists of 500,000 to 700,000 distinct CDR3 sequences, over 15% of them appearing once. CDR3 size: 13 residues. CDR1 is MNHNS and CDR2 is SASEGT in the germline V gene. V lost 10 bases to trimming and J lost 2 bases, with 15 bases between them. Concerning this clonotype itself: What it recognizes is unknown.

This TCR was recovered from a man aged 25 to 40 who received the YFV17D yellow fever vaccine. The specimen was PBMCs, collected 15 days after the yellow fever booster vaccination. This sequence joins TRBV6-1 and TRBJ2-7, with D possibly matching TRBD2 (5 bases). The CDR3 loop reads CATGLSSPYEQYF. CDR3 nucleotides: TGTGCCACCGGACTCTCAAGTCCCTACGAGCAGTACTTC.